The clone carrying this TCR beta chain came up many times. As yet, its antigen is unknown. Ineligible for inclusion were patients with other autoimmune diseases, uncontrolled infections, pregnancy or lactation. The PBMCs were taken from roughly 9.3 ml of fresh peripheral blood. The sample is drawn from a study of Graves' ophthalmopathy and Graves' hyperthyroidism. Amplification of the TCR beta CDR3 regions used RNA transcripts (as template). RT-PCR in the first round used HTBI primers; a second-round multiplex PCR followed. TCRdb reanalysed the multiplex PCR reads using MiXCR and keeps one entry per CDR3 protein. This repertoire shows about 700,000 distinct CDR3 sequences, 35% to 45% found once; its top ten account for 3% to 4%. Findings of the study overall: Using 13 signatures, a model distinguished ophthalmopathy from stable hyperthyroidism, reaching about 85% sensitivity and over 65% specificity.

There are 13 residues in the CDR3. CDR1 and CDR2 from the germline V gene are LNHDA and SQIVND (reference sequence). The trim removed 4 bases at V and 10 bases at J, leaving 9 bases unmatched. The rearrangement joins TRBV19 to TRBJ1-2, with 7 bases lining up with TRBD1. The sample was peripheral blood. The sequence derives from an adult man with Graves' ophthalmopathy. The CDR3 is CASSSEGAFVYTF. In nucleotides, the CDR3 is TGTGCCAGTAGTAGCGAGGGGGCCTTCGTCTACACCTTC.